These 3 T cell receptor beta chains were all obtained from the same sample, sequenced in a study of T cells after yellow fever vaccination. TCRdb used MiXCR to reprocess the 5' RACE reads, holding one entry per CDR3 protein. The table lists hundreds of thousands of distinct CDR3 sequences, less than 9.5% of them singletons. This specimen consisted of PBMCs, obtained about 41 days after the first yellow fever vaccination. The receptors come from a man aged 18 to 30 who received the YFV17D yellow fever vaccine.

This clonotype was observed a handful of times. This chain connects TRBV9 to TRBJ2-2; 8 bases map to TRBD1. This CDR3 has 17 amino acids. Trimming at V came to 0 bases and at J to 7 bases, leaving 11 bases not matched to a gene. The germline CDR1 and CDR2 sequences are SGDLS and YYNGEE. In DNA form, the CDR3 reads TGTGCCAGCAGCGTAGCTCAGGTGCAGGGGGCAGACGGGGAGCTGTTTTTT. It is translated as CASSVAQVQGADGELFF. Based on the CDR3 plus reference TRBV9 and TRBJ2-2, the full variable domain is DSGVTQTPKHLITATGQRVTLRCSPRSGDLSVYWYQQSLDQGLQFLIQYYNGEERAKGNILERFSAQQFPDLHSELNLSSLELGDSALYFCASSVAQVQGADGELFFGEGSRLTVL.

This clonotype occurred a few times. V is TRBV5-1 and J is TRBJ2-5; D uncertain. Germline CDR1 SGHRS, CDR2 YFSETQ. V was trimmed by 3 bases and J by 5 bases, leaving 14 bases between them. The CDR3 runs to 14 residues. The CDR3 protein is CASSYGPSRETQYF. The CDR3 nucleotides are TGCGCCAGCAGCTACGGGCCGTCGAGGGAGACCCAGTACTTC.

This clonotype was recorded many times. V and J are TRBV7-2 and TRBJ2-5; weak D call: TRBD1 (6 bases). Germline V CDR1 and CDR2: SGHTA, FQGNSA. The CDR3 extends over 13 amino acids. Trimming removed 4 bases at V and 5 bases at J, with 11 bases between. The CDR3 nucleotides read TGTGCCAGCAGCTCTCAGGGGAAGGAGACCCAGTACTTC. As protein: CASSSQGKETQYF.